This T cell receptor beta chain was found in a study of blood T cell repertoires in COVID-19. Across the whole study: Acute and convalescent COVID-19 specimens originated in the United States, Italy and Spain. T cells, B-cell-depleted T cells, or PBMCs provided the cDNA or gDNA that served as material.

The V segment lost 8 bases and the J segment 2 bases; nucleotides outside the gene matches: 5. Germline CDR1 reads MNHEY; CDR2 reads SVGAGI. The CDR3 runs 13 residues. In the original workflow: Estimated nucleated cell counts came from reference gene primer amplification. Method: immunoSEQ multiplex PCR; TCRdb's copy keeps in-frame clones and lacks some. V and J calls and clone size are given by that table; D and trimming were obtained from the DNA. The sample carries a few hundred thousand clones, roughly nine tenths recorded once. Input material: peripheral blood. The receptor was derived from a man aged 60 to 69 who had recovered from COVID-19. V and J are TRBV6-5 and TRBJ1-2; 7 positions agree with TRBD1. CDR3 nucleotides: TGTGCCAGCCTGAGACAGGGAAACTATGGCTACACCTTC. Amino acid sequence: CASLRQGNYGYTF.